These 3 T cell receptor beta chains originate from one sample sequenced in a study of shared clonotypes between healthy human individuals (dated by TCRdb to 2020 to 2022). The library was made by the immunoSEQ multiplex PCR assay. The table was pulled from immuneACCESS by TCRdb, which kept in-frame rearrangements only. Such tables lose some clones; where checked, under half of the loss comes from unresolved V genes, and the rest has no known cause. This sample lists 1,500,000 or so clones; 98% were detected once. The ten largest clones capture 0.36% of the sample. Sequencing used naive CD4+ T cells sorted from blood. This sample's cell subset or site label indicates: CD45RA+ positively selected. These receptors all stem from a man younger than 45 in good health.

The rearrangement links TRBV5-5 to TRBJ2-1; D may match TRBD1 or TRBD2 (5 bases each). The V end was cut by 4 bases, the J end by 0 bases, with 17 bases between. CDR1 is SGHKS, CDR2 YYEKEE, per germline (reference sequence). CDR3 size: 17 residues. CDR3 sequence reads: CASSRPMGPISYNEQFF. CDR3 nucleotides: TGTGCCAGCAGCCGACCGATGGGACCGATCTCCTACAATGAGCAGTTCTTC.

The CDR3 sequence: CASSSRENQPQHF. DNA of the CDR3: TGTGCCAGCAGCTCCAGGGAAAATCAGCCCCAGCATTTT. This chain connects TRBV7-9 to TRBJ1-5; a possible D gene is TRBD1 (5 bases). This CDR3 is 13 amino acids long. Trimming cost V 4 bases and J 4 bases, with 8 bases left between them. CDR1 is SEHNR and CDR2 is FQNEAQ in the germline V gene (reference sequence).

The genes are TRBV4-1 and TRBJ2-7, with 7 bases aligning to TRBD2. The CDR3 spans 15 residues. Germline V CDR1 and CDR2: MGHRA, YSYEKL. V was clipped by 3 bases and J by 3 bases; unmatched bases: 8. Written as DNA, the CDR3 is TGCGCCAGCAGCCATAGAACTAGCGTGAACTACGAGCAGTACTTC. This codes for CASSHRTSVNYEQYF.